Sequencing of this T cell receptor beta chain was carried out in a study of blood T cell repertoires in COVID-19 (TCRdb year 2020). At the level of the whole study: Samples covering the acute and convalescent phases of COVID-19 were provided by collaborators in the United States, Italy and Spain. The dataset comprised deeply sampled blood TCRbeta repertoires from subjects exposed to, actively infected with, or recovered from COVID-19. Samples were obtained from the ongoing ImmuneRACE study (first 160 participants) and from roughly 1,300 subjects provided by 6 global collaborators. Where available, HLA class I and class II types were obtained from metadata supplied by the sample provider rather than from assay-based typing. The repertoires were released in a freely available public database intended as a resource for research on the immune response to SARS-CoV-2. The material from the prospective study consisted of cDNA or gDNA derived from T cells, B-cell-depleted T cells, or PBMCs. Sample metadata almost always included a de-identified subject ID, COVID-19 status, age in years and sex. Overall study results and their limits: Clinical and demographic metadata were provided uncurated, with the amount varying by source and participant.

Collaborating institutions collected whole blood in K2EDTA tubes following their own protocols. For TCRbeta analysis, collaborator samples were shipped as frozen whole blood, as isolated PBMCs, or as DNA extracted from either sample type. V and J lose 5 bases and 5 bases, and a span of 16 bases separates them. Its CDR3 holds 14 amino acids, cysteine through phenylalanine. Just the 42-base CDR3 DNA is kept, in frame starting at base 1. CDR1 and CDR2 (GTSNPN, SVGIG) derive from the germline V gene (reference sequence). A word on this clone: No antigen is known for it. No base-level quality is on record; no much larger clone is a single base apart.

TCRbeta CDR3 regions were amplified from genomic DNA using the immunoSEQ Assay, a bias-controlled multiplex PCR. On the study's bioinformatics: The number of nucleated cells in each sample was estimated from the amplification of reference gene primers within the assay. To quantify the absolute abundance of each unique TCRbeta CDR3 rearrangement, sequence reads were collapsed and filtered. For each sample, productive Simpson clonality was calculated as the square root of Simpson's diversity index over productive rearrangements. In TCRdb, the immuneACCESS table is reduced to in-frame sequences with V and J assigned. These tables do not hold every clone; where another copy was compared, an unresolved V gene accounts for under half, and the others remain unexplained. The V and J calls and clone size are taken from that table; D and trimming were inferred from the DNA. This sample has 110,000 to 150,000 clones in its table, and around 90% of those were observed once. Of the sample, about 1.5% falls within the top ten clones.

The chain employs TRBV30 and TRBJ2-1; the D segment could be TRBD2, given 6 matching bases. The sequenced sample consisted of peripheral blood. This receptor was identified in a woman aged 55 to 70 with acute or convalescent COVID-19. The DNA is TGTGCCTGGGGGGGGAACTACAGGAACAATGAGCAGTTCTTC. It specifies CAWGGNYRNNEQFF.